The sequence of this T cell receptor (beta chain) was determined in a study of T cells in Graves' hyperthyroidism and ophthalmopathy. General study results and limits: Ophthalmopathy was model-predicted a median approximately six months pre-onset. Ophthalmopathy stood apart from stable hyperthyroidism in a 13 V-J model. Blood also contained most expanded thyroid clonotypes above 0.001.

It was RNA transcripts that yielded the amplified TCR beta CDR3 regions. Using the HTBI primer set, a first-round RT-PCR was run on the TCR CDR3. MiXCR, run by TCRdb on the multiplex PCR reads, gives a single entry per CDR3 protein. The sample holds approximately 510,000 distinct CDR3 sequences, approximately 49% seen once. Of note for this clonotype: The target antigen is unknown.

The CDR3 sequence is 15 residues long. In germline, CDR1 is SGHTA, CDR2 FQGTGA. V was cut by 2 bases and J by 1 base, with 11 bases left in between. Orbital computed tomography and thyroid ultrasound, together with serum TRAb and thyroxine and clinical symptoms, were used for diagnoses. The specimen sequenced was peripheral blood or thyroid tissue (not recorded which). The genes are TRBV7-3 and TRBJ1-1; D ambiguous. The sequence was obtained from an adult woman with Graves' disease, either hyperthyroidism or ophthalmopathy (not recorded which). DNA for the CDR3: TGTGCCAGCAGCTTAGAGTCGGGTACGAACACTGAAGCTTTCTTT. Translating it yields CASSLESGTNTEAFF. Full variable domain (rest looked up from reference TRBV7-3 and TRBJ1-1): GAGVSQTPSNKVTEKGKYVELRCDPISGHTALYWYRQSLGQGPEFLIYFQGTGAADDSGLPNDRFFAVRPEGSVSTLKIQRTERGDSAVYLCASSLESGTNTEAFFGQGTRLTVV.